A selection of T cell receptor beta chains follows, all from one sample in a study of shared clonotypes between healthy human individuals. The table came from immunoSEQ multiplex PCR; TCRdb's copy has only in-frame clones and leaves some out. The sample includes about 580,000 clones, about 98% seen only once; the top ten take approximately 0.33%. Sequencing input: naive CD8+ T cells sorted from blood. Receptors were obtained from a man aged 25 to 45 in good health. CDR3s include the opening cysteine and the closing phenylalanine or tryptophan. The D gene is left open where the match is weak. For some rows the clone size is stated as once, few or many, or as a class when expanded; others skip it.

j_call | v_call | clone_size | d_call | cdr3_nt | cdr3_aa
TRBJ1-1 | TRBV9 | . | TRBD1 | TGTGCCAGCGGCCCAGGGGGTGGTAGCACTGAAGCTTTCTTT | CASGPGGGSTEAFF
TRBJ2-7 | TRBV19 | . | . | TGTGCCAGTAGTATTAGTAGGATCAACGAGCAGTACTTC | CASSISRINEQYF
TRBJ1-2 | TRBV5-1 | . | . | TGCGCCAGCAGCTCGGGCATAACAGATAACTATGGCTACACCTTC | CASSSGITDNYGYTF
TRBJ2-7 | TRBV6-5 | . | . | TGTGCCAGCAGTTACGGCTTGCCTAACTCCTACGAGCAGTACTTC | CASSYGLPNSYEQYF
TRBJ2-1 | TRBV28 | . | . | TGTGCCAGCCCCTGGACACAGGACAATGAGCAGTTCTTC | CASPWTQDNEQFF
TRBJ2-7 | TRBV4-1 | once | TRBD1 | TGCGCCAGCAGCCAAGATGACAGGGGGAGCTCCTACGAGCAGTACTTC | CASSQDDRGSSYEQYF
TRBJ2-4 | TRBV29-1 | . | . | TGCAGCGTTGAAGCAACCTCCGAAAACATTCAGTACTTC | CSVEATSENIQYF
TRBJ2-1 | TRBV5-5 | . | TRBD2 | TGTGCCAGCAGCTGGGGACTAGCGGTATACAATGAGCAGTTCTTC | CASSWGLAVYNEQFF
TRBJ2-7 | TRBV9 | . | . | TGTGCCAGCAGCGTAGGGGGACGAGGGATCTACGAGCAGTACTTC | CASSVGGRGIYEQYF
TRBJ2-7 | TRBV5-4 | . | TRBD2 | TGTGCCAGCAGCGATACGGGACTAGTGGGACACGAGCAGTACTTC | CASSDTGLVGHEQYF
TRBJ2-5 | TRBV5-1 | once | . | TGCGCCAGCAGCTTGGGCGTTGGTGGGGATGGAGAGACCCAGTACTTC | CASSLGVGGDGETQYF
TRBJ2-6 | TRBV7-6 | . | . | TGTGCCAGCAGCCTTACGATTGGGGGCGCTGGGGCCAACGTCCTGACTTTC | CASSLTIGGAGANVLTF
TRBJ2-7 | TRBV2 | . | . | TGTGCCAGCAGGAATTTTCCCTACGAGCAGTACTTC | CASRNFPYEQYF
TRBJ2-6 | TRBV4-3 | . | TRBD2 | TGCGCCAGCAGCCAAGATCTCCCTAGCGGGAGGGAGTTTCGGGCTGGGGCCAACGTCCTGACTTTC | CASSQDLPSGREFRAGANVLTF
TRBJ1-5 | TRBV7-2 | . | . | TGTGCCAGCAGCTTAGTCGGGGAAACCAATCAGCCCCAGCATTTT | CASSLVGETNQPQHF
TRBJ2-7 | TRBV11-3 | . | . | TGTGCCAGCAGCCAGACTAACTCCTACGAGCAGTACTTC | CASSQTNSYEQYF
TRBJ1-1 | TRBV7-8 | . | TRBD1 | TGTGCCAGCAGCTTTATCTACCTGGGACAGGACACTGAAGCTTTCTTT | CASSFIYLGQDTEAFF
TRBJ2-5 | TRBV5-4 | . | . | TGTGCCAGCAGCTTGTATCCCGGACAGAAAGAGACCCAGTACTTC | CASSLYPGQKETQYF
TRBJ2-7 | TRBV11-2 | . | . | TGTGCCAGCAGCCGTTCCAACGAGCAGTACTTC | CASSRSNEQYF
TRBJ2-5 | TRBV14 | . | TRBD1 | TGTGCCAGCAGCCAAGATCCCAGGGGGACCCGGGAGACCCAGTACTTC | CASSQDPRGTRETQYF
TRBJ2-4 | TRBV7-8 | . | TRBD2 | TGTGCCAGCAGCTTAGTGGAGGCAGCGGACGGGAGGCTAGCCAAAAACATTCAGTACTTC | CASSLVEAADGRLAKNIQYF
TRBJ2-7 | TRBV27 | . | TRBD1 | TGTGCCAGCCAGACAGGGAACCACGAGCAGTACTTC | CASQTGNHEQYF
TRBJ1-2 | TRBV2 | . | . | TGTGCCAGCAGTGAAGGAACTAACTATGGCTACACCTTC | CASSEGTNYGYTF
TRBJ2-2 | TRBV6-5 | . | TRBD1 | TGTGCCAGCAGTTACGACCAGGGGGCCAACACCGGGGAGCTGTTTTTT | CASSYDQGANTGELFF
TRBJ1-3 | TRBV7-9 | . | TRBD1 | TGTGCCAGCAGCTCCTTCGGACAGGGCGAGTCTGGAAACACCATATATTTT | CASSSFGQGESGNTIYF
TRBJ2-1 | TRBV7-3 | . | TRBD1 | TGTGCCAGCAGCCCCGGCGGGACCGGCAGGGGGCTGAATGAGCAGTTCTTC | CASSPGGTGRGLNEQFF
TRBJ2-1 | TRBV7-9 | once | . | TGTGCCAGCAGCCGCGGCTACAATGAGCAGTTCTTC | CASSRGYNEQFF